The TCR beta chain under discussion was sequenced for a study of OX40 agonist ivuxolimab in advanced cancers. As for the study in general: An agonistic anti-OX40 (CD134) antibody, ivuxolimab, was used to treat the patients. Study observations and caveats: There was clonal expansion of CD4+ and CD8+ blood T cells by week 6 at 0.1 to 3.0 mg/kg. Patients with a partial response at 0.1-3.0 mg/kg had among the lowest clonal expansion.

The table came from immunoSEQ multiplex PCR; TCRdb's copy has only in-frame clones and leaves some out. This sample has fewer than 45,000 clones, with 65% to 85% found just once. Remarks on this clone: Its specificity is not known.

This receptor was taken from an adult with an advanced solid tumor such as melanoma, head and neck, liver or kidney cancer. Here the sequenced sample was CD4+ or CD8+ T cells sorted from blood, taken in a trial of the OX40 agonist ivuxolimab.

Here the CDR3 reads CASSPIQGWAADTQYF. As DNA, the CDR3 is TGCGCCAGCAGTCCCATACAAGGTTGGGCCGCAGATACGCAGTATTTT. The chain combines TRBV23-1 with TRBJ2-3; D gene uncertain. TRBV23-1 is placed among ORFs of uncertain function. The CDR3 has 16 residues. The V gene lost 4 bases and the J gene lost 4 bases, with 18 bases spanning the gap.